The 10 T cell receptor beta chains given below trace back to one sample, sequenced in a study of CD8 T cells in ankylosing spondylitis. TCRdb called the 5' RACE reads again in MiXCR, with one record for every CDR3 protein. Of fewer than 650,000 distinct CDR3 sequences listed, roughly 13% are singletons. Findings and limits, study-wide: Ankylosing spondylitis blood appeared to be characterized by a TCR beta motif of 8 or 9 highly homologous variants.

No antigens are known for them. The sequenced sample consisted of blood, either unsorted or a sorted T cell fraction (not recorded which). These receptors were obtained from a male donor with ankylosing spondylitis.

This chain joins TRBV12-3 or TRBV12-4 and TRBJ1-5; D ambiguous. The CDR3 length is 14 residues. V dropped 3 bases and J dropped 4 bases, with 10 bases sitting between them. CDR3 sequence: CASSLKHDNQPQHF. The CDR3 bases are TGTGCCAGCAGTTTGAAACACGATAATCAGCCCCAGCATTTT.

V usage is TRBV13 and J usage is TRBJ1-5; possible D gene TRBD1, 5 bases. CDR3 size: 12 residues. The V gene's germline CDR1 is PRHDT and CDR2 FYEKMQ (reference sequence). Trimming removed 5 bases from V and 9 bases from J, with 11 bases in between. The CDR3 nucleotides are TGTGCCAGCAGCATTGGGGGTTCGCCCCAGCATTTT. Protein: CASSIGGSPQHF.

The rearrangement links TRBV12-3 or TRBV12-4 to TRBJ2-1; 8 bases map to TRBD1. CDR3 length: 15 residues. V shed 5 bases and J 6 bases; nucleotides not matched to a gene: 9. The CDR3 coding sequence is TGTGCCAGCAGTCGTTTTCAGGGGGCTAGCAATGAGCAGTTCTTC. This encodes CASSRFQGASNEQFF.

The chain carries TRBV7-9 and TRBJ2-5; D gene uncertain. The CDR3 totals 13 residues. Trimming left V 5 bases short and J 4 bases short, with 11 bases between. Germline loops: CDR1 SEHNR, CDR2 FQNEAQ (reference sequence). CDR3 residues: CASSPTASETQYF. In nucleotides, the CDR3 is TGTGCCAGCAGCCCCACCGCATCAGAGACCCAGTACTTC.

The genes are TRBV27 and TRBJ2-1; TRBD2 matches 8 bases. The ends lost 8 bases at V and 13 bases at J; junction bases unmatched: 7. The germline gives CDR1 MNHEY, CDR2 SMNVEV (reference sequence). CDR3 size: 11 residues. CDR3 residues: CASGSGKGQFF. CDR3 DNA sequence: TGTGCCAGCGGTAGCGGGAAGGGACAGTTCTTC.

This clonotype was observed a few times. This rearrangement joins TRBV20-1 to TRBJ1-5; D perhaps matches TRBD1 (6 bases). The CDR3 totals 14 residues. The germline gives CDR1 DFQATT, CDR2 SNEGSKA (reference sequence). V was clipped by 0 bases and J by 7 bases, with 13 bases between them. In DNA form, the CDR3 reads TGCAGTGCTAGAGAGGGCAGGGGACGGCAGCCCCAGCATTTT. This codes for CSAREGRGRQPQHF.

This clonotype has only a few counts. V is TRBV18 and J is TRBJ2-3; D is unclear. Germline V CDR1 and CDR2: KGHSH, LQKENI. The CDR3 runs 14 residues. The germline V and J ends were trimmed by 1 base and 4 bases, with 9 bases remaining between them. CDR3 DNA sequence: TGTGCCAGCTCACCACGGGTAAGGGCAGATACGCAGTATTTT. Translated, it gives CASSPRVRADTQYF.

At least ten counts were recorded for this clonotype. The chain employs TRBV6-1 and TRBJ1-1; TRBD1 might be the D (6 bases). This CDR3 comprises 14 residues. CDR1 and CDR2 (germline): MNHNS, SASEGT. V lost 5 bases to trimming and J lost 1 base, with 11 bases between them. The CDR3 DNA reads TGTGCCAGCAGTCCTCCGGGACAGAACACTGAAGCTTTCTTT. Amino acid sequence: CASSPPGQNTEAFF.

V usage is TRBV5-1 and J usage is TRBJ1-1, with 7 bases fitting TRBD1. V shed 0 bases, J shed 0 bases, and the junction held 8 bases outside the gene matches. This CDR3 has 17 amino acids. Germline assignment: CDR1 SGHRS and CDR2 YFSETQ. This CDR3 is CASSLEVHRGMNTEAFF. CDR3 nucleotide sequence: TGCGCCAGCAGCTTGGAGGTTCACAGGGGTATGAACACTGAAGCTTTCTTT.

The table lists this clonotype with many counts. This chain links TRBV3-1 with TRBJ2-2, with 7 bases matching TRBD2. The CDR3 has 14 residues. The germline V gene has CDR1 LGHDT and CDR2 YNNKEL (reference sequence). V dropped 5 bases and J dropped 4; count of bases not matched to a gene: 4. The CDR3 DNA sequence: TGTGCCAGCAGCAGCCTAGCGGCCACCGGGGAGCTGTTTTTT. As protein: CASSSLAATGELFF. The complete variable domain, with remaining parts taken from reference TRBV3-1 and TRBJ2-2, reads DTAVSQTPKYLVTQMGNDKSIKCEQNLGHDTMYWYKQDSKKFLKIMFSYNNKELIINETVPNRFSPKSPDKAHLNLHINSLELGDSAVYFCASSSLAATGELFFGEGSRLTVL.